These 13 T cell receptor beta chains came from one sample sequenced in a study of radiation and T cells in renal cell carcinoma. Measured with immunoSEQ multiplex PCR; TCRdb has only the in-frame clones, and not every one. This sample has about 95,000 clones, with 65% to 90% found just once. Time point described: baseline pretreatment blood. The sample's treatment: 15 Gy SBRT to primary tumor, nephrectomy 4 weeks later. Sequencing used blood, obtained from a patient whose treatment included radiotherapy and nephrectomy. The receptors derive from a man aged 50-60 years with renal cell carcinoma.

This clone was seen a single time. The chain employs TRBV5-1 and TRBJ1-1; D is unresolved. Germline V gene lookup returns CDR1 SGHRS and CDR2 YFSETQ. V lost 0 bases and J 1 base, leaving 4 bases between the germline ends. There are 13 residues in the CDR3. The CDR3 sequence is CASSLGGNTEAFF. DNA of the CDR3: TGCGCCAGCAGCTTGGGAGGGAACACTGAAGCTTTCTTT.

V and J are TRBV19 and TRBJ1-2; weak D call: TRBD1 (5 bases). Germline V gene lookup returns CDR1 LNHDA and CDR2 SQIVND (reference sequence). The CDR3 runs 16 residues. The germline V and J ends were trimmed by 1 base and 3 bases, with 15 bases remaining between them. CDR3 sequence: CASSIVFTGADYGYTF. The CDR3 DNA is TGTGCCAGTAGTATAGTTTTCACCGGGGCAGACTATGGCTACACCTTC.

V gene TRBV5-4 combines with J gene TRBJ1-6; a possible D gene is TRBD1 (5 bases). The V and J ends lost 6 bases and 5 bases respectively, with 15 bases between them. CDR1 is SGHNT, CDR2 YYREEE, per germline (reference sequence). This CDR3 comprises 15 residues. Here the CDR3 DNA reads TGTGCCAGCACAAAAACGGGACGGAATAATTCACCCCTCCACTTT. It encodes CASTKTGRNNSPLHF.

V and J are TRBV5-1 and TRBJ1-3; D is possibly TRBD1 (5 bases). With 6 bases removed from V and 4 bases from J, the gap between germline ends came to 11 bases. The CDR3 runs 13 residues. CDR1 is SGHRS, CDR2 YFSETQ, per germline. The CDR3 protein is CASNEGAGNTIYF. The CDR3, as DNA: TGCGCCAGCAATGAAGGGGCGGGAAACACCATATATTTT.

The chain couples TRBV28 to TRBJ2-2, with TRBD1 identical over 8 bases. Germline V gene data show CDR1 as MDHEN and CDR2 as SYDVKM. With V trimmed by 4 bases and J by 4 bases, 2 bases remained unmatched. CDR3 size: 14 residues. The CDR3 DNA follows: TGTGCCAGCAGTTCGACAGGGGCCACCGGGGAGCTGTTTTTT. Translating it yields CASSSTGATGELFF.

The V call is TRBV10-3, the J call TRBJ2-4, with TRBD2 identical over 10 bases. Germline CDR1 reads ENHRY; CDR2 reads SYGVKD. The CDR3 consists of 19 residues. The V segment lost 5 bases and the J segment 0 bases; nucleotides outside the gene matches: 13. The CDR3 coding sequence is TGTGCCATCAGTCGGCAGGTAGCGGGAGGTTCCCTAGCCAAAAACATTCAGTACTTC. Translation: CAISRQVAGGSLAKNIQYF.

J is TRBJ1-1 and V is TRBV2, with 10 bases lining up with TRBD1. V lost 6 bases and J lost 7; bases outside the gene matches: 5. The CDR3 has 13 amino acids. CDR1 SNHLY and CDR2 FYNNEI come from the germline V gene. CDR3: CASRTTGGGEAFF. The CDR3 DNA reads TGTGCCAGCAGGACGACAGGGGGCGGTGAAGCTTTCTTT.

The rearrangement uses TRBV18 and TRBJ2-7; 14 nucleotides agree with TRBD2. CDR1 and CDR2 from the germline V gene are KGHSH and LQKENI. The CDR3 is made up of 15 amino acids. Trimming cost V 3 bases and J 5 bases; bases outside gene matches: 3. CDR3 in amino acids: CASSPGTSGSNEQYF. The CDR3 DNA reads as TGTGCCAGCTCACCTGGGACTAGCGGGAGCAACGAGCAGTACTTC. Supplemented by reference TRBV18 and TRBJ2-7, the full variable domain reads NAGVMQNPRHLVRRRGQEARLRCSPMKGHSHVYWYRQLPEEGLKFMVYLQKENIIDESGMPKERFSAEFPKEGPSILRIQQVVRGDSAAYFCASSPGTSGSNEQYFGPGTRLTVT.

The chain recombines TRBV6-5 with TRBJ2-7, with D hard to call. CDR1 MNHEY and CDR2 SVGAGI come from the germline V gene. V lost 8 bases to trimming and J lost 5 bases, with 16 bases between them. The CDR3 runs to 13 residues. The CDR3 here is CASSKSRRDEQYF. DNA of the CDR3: TGTGCCAGCTCCAAATCCCGGAGAGACGAGCAGTACTTC.

The CDR3: CSVVQSYSRNTEAFF. For the CDR3, the DNA is TGCAGCGTGGTTCAGTCGTACTCGAGGAACACTGAAGCTTTCTTT. V gene TRBV29-1 combines with J gene TRBJ1-1; the D is unclear. Trimming took off 6 bases at V and 1 base at J, with 18 bases between the two ends. The germline V gene has CDR1 SQVTM and CDR2 ANQGSEA. The CDR3 consists of 15 residues.

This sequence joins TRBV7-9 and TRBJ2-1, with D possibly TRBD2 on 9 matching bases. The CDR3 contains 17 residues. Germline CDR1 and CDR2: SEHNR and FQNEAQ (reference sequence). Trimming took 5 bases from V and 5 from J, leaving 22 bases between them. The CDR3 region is CASSPGGGRATDNEQFF. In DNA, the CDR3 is TGTGCCAGCAGCCCAGGGGGCGGGAGGGCCACGGACAATGAGCAGTTCTTC.

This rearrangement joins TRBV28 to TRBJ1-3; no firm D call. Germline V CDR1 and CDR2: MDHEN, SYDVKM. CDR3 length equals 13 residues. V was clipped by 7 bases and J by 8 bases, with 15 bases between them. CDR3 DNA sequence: TGTGCCAGCAACCGGGTAGATTGGGACACCATATATTTT. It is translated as CASNRVDWDTIYF.

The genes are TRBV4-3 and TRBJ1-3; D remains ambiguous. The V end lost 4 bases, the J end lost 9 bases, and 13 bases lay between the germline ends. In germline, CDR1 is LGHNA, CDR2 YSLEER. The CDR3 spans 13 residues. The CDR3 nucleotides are TGCGCCAGCAGCCCGACCCGTTCCGGCACCATATATTTT. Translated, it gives CASSPTRSGTIYF.